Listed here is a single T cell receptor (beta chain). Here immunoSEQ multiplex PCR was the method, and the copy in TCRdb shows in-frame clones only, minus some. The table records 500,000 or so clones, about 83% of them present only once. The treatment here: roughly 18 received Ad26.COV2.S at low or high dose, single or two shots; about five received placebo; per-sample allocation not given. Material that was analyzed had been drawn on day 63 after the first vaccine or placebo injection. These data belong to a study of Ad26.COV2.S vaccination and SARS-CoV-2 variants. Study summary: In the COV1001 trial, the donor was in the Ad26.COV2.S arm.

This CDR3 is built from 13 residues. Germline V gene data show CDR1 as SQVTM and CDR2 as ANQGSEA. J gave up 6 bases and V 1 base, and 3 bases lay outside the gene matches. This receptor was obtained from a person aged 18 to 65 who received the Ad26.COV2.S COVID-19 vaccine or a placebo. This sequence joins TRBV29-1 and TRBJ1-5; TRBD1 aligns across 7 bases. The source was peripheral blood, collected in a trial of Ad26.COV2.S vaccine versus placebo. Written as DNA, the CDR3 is TGCAGCGTTGAAGGACAGGGAGGTCAGCCCCAGCATTTT. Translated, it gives CSVEGQGGQPQHF.